These 30 T cell receptor beta chains share one sample of origin, sequenced in a study of T cell responses to AZD1222 COVID-19 vaccine. Libraries were prepared by immunoSEQ multiplex PCR; TCRdb keeps only in-frame clonotypes and omits some of them. The repertoire holds approximately 150,000 clones, with 92% as singletons. The sample consisted of peripheral blood, taken 28 days after the second AZD1222 dose. The receptors were sampled from an adult who received the AZD1222 COVID-19 vaccine.

This rearrangement joins TRBV5-1 to TRBJ2-7, with a weak D call TRBD1 (6 bases). V lost 3 bases and J 1 base, leaving 8 bases between the germline ends. CDR3 size: 13 residues. CDR1 is SGHRS, CDR2 YFSETQ, per germline. CDR3 sequence: CASSSGQSYEQYF. The DNA of the CDR3 is TGCGCCAGCAGCTCCGGACAGTCCTACGAGCAGTACTTC.

The DNA of the CDR3 is TGTGCCAGCAGTCCATCAGGGGGGGTCACTGAAGCTTTCTTT. Translated, it gives CASSPSGGVTEAFF. The chain recombines TRBV28 with TRBJ1-1; 7 nucleotides agree with TRBD1. The CDR3 is 14 amino acids. Germline-derived CDR1 and CDR2 are MDHEN and SYDVKM. J was trimmed by 4 bases and V by 5 bases; bases with no gene match: 7.

The chain couples TRBV7-2 to TRBJ2-7; TRBD1 matches 8 bases. V lost 5 bases and J lost 7; bases outside the gene matches: 13. The length of the CDR3 is 15 residues. Looked up from germline, CDR1 is SGHTA and CDR2 is FQGNSA. The CDR3 DNA reads as TGTGCCAGCAGCATTCGATACAGGGGGGCCTGGGAGCAGTACTTC. It translates to CASSIRYRGAWEQYF.

The chain couples TRBV7-8 to TRBJ2-1; the match to TRBD1 covers 8 bases. The germline gives CDR1 SGHVS, CDR2 FQNEAQ. The V gene end was trimmed by 1 base and the J gene end by 4 bases; junction bases not matched to a gene: 0. CDR3 size: 14 residues. The CDR3 here is CASSLGTGYNEQFF. CDR3 coding DNA: TGTGCCAGCAGCTTAGGGACAGGGTACAATGAGCAGTTCTTC.

The V and J genes are TRBV30 and TRBJ2-2, with 7 bases fitting TRBD2. The V gene end was trimmed by 8 bases and the J gene end by 6 bases; junction bases not matched to a gene: 15. The CDR3 totals 15 residues. Germline V gene data show CDR1 as GTSNPN and CDR2 as SVGIG (reference sequence). The CDR3 reads CAGGGSGVGAGELFF. CDR3 DNA: TGTGCCGGGGGAGGGTCTGGAGTCGGTGCCGGGGAGCTGTTTTTT.

This chain uses TRBV5-1 with TRBJ2-7; 10 bases align to TRBD1. V gave up 4 bases and J gave up 5 bases; unmatched junction bases: 9. CDR3 length equals 15 residues. The germline V gene has CDR1 SGHRS and CDR2 YFSETQ. DNA of the CDR3: TGCGCCAGCAGCCGCAGCCGGGACAGGGGCCACGAGCAGTACTTC. Amino acid sequence: CASSRSRDRGHEQYF. The entire variable domain, with the rest obtained from reference TRBV5-1 and TRBJ2-7, is as follows: KAGVTQTPRYLIKTRGQQVTLSCSPISGHRSVSWYQQTPGQGLQFLFEYFSETQRNKGNFPGRFSGRQFSNSRSEMNVSTLELGDSALYLCASSRSRDRGHEQYFGPGTRLTVT.

The chain uses TRBV29-1 and TRBJ1-2; D unresolved. V lost 5 bases and J lost 0, with 7 bases in between. The CDR3 runs 12 residues. In germline, CDR1 is SQVTM, CDR2 ANQGSEA. CDR3 residues: CSVTGTNYGYTF. The CDR3, as DNA: TGCAGCGTTACCGGGACTAACTATGGCTACACCTTC.

This clone turned up a few times. This chain links TRBV23-1 with TRBJ1-2, with 8 bases matching TRBD1. TRBV23-1 is given ORF status, its function remaining uncertain. J was trimmed by 2 bases and V by 7 bases; bases with no gene match: 9. This CDR3 has 15 amino acids. CDR3 sequence reads: CASTNRGWENYGYTF. The CDR3 DNA follows: TGCGCCAGCACTAACAGGGGGTGGGAAAACTATGGCTACACCTTC.

The chain employs TRBV4-1 and TRBJ2-5, with D perhaps TRBD2 (6 bases). The CDR3 is 15 residues long. Trimming removed 3 bases at V and 5 bases at J, with 16 bases between. Germline values: CDR1 MGHRA, CDR2 YSYEKL. The CDR3 loop reads CASSQQTGTRETQYF. CDR3 nucleotides: TGCGCCAGCAGCCAGCAAACCGGGACTCGGGAGACCCAGTACTTC.

This clone has only a few counts. V usage is TRBV27 and J usage is TRBJ2-7; D may be TRBD2 (6 bases). CDR1 is MNHEY, CDR2 SMNVEV, per germline (reference sequence). V gave up 8 bases and J gave up 3 bases, with 14 bases separating them. The CDR3 totals 13 residues. The CDR3 DNA is TGTGCCAGCTGGAGGGGTTCGGGCTACGAGCAGTACTTC. Translating it yields CASWRGSGYEQYF.

The genes are TRBV2 and TRBJ2-1; 9 bases fit TRBD1. Germline V lookup: CDR1 SNHLY, CDR2 FYNNEI. J was trimmed by 6 bases and V by 4 bases; bases with no gene match: 19. This CDR3 is built from 19 residues. This chain's CDR3 is CASSVSPRDRVGDRNEQFF. Here the CDR3 DNA reads TGTGCCAGCAGTGTTTCCCCCCGGGACAGGGTTGGGGATCGCAATGAGCAGTTCTTC.

The chain joins TRBV10-3 to TRBJ2-1, with D maybe TRBD2 (6 bases). Germline V lookup: CDR1 ENHRY, CDR2 SYGVKD. V was clipped by 4 bases and J by 7 bases, with 20 bases between them. The CDR3 totals 16 residues. CDR3 sequence reads: CAISGVGGSSRNEQFF. CDR3 in DNA: TGTGCCATCAGTGGTGTCGGGGGAAGCTCCCGGAATGAGCAGTTCTTC.

The rearrangement links TRBV18 to TRBJ2-4, with D possibly matching TRBD1 (6 bases). The CDR3 sequence is 14 residues long. Trimming removed 5 bases from V and 1 base from J, with 9 bases in between. Germline values: CDR1 KGHSH, CDR2 LQKENI. CDR3 DNA: TGTGCCAGCTCATCGCAGGGGGCCAAAAACATTCAGTACTTC. Its translation: CASSSQGAKNIQYF.

This chain links TRBV28 with TRBJ1-1; TRBD1 matches at 11 bases. Per the germline V gene, CDR1 is MDHEN and CDR2 is SYDVKM. The CDR3 runs to 17 residues. Trimming removed 7 bases from V and 1 base from J; junction bases left unmatched: 11. The DNA of the CDR3 is TGTGCCAGCACCAGGACAGGGGGCCTAGAAAAGAACACTGAAGCTTTCTTT. Amino acids: CASTRTGGLEKNTEAFF.

The V call is TRBV27, the J call TRBJ2-3; weak D call: TRBD1 (6 bases). The V gene lost 6 bases and the J gene lost 0 bases, with 10 bases spanning the gap. Germline CDR1 MNHEY, CDR2 SMNVEV (reference sequence). This CDR3 is built from 14 residues. The CDR3 nucleotides are TGTGCCAGCAGGCCAGGGGCTAGCACAGATACGCAGTATTTT. Protein product: CASRPGASTDTQYF.

The genes are TRBV5-4 and TRBJ2-1; weak D call: TRBD2 (6 bases). V lost 4 bases, J lost 4 bases, and 15 bases lay in between. The CDR3 loop spans 15 amino acids. Per germline, CDR1 SGHNT and CDR2 YYREEE (reference sequence). The CDR3 reads CASSPPPGTYNEQFF. DNA for the CDR3: TGTGCCAGCAGCCCGCCGCCCGGGACTTACAATGAGCAGTTCTTC. Complete variable domain (other parts from reference TRBV5-4 and TRBJ2-1): ETGVTQSPTHLIKTRGQQVTLRCSSQSGHNTVSWYQQALGQGPQFIFQYYREEENGRGNFPPRFSGLQFPNYSSELNVNALELDDSALYLCASSPPPGTYNEQFFGPGTRLTVL.

The CDR3: CAWGGSYEQYF. Written as DNA, the CDR3 is TGTGCCTGGGGGGGTTCCTACGAGCAGTACTTC. This chain uses TRBV30 with TRBJ2-7; D may be TRBD1 or TRBD2 (5 bases each). The CDR3 loop spans 11 amino acids. Germline V gives CDR1 GTSNPN, CDR2 SVGIG (reference sequence). Trimming left V 5 bases short and J 1 base short, with 6 bases between.

This clone was counted a single time. This chain uses TRBV5-3 with TRBJ1-6; D unclear. TRBV5-3 is treated as an ORF (open reading frame) with a function not yet certain. Trimming left V 0 bases short and J 9 bases short, with 25 bases between. The CDR3 is 19 amino acids. The chain's CDR3 is CARSLVELGWISKGSPLHF. The CDR3 DNA reads TGTGCCAGAAGCTTGGTGGAATTAGGATGGATATCCAAGGGTTCACCCCTCCACTTT.

CDR3: CASSEPNEYTQYF. The CDR3 DNA follows: TGTGCCAGCAGCGAACCCAATGAGTATACGCAGTATTTT. The chain carries TRBV12-3 or TRBV12-4 and TRBJ2-3; D gene ambiguous. V lost 6 bases and J 7 bases, leaving 14 bases between the germline ends. The CDR3 is 13 amino acids.

This sequence joins TRBV18 and TRBJ2-1; no reliable D call. This CDR3 is built from 13 residues. The V gene's germline CDR1 is KGHSH and CDR2 LQKENI. The V and J ends lost 5 bases and 6 bases respectively, with 11 bases between them. The CDR3 reads CASSNTEANEQFF. The CDR3 region has the DNA TGTGCCAGCTCAAATACAGAGGCCAATGAGCAGTTCTTC.

The V gene is TRBV6-5, the J gene TRBJ2-7; D not resolved. Germline lookup yields CDR1 MNHEY and CDR2 SVGAGI. The CDR3 runs 14 residues. The V gene lost 7 bases and the J gene lost 2 bases, with 15 bases spanning the gap. The CDR3 DNA follows: TGTGCCAGCAAGAGTGACACTAAACCCTACGAGCAGTACTTC. It is translated as CASKSDTKPYEQYF.

The chain recombines TRBV27 with TRBJ2-7, with 13 bases identical to TRBD2. Germline V CDR1 and CDR2: MNHEY, SMNVEV (reference sequence). After removal of 5 bases from V and 5 bases from J, the junction contained 15 bases not matched to a gene. The CDR3 is 18 amino acids. The DNA of the CDR3 is TGTGCCAGCAGTCCTCACCTACTAGCGGGAGGGCCCCCCCACGAGCAGTACTTC. It translates to CASSPHLLAGGPPHEQYF.

This clone was seen only a few times. V usage is TRBV25-1 and J usage is TRBJ2-3; D possibly corresponds to TRBD2 (6 bases). Germline values: CDR1 MGHDK, CDR2 SYGVNS. The CDR3 sequence is 14 residues long. Trimming stripped 5 bases from V and 5 bases from J, with 14 bases between. The CDR3 nucleotides are TGTGCCAGCAGTTCTGGAGGGCCCGTAGATACGCAGTATTTT. Translating it yields CASSSGGPVDTQYF.

The chain joins TRBV12-3 or TRBV12-4 to TRBJ2-7; D might be TRBD1 or TRBD2, each matching 6 bases. Deletions cut 6 bases from V and 6 bases from J, with 15 bases between. The CDR3 has 13 residues. In DNA form, the CDR3 reads TGTGCCAGCAGAGAGGGGGGAGCCCGCGAGCAGTACTTC. Residues: CASREGGAREQYF.

The CDR3 DNA reads as TGTGCCAGCAGCCAAGCAGCAGGGGAGGTGGGATATTCACCCCTCCACTTT. This encodes CASSQAAGEVGYSPLHF. The V call is TRBV3-1 (or the pseudogene TRBV3-2), the J call TRBJ1-6, with a tentative D call TRBD1 (6 bases). V was cut by 1 base and J by 8 bases, with 18 bases left in between. The CDR3 sequence is 17 residues long. Germline V lookup: CDR1 LGHDT, CDR2 YNNKEL (reference sequence).

The chain links TRBV24-1 to TRBJ2-7; the D gene is possibly TRBD2 (6 bases). V dropped 6 bases and J dropped 2 bases, with 13 bases sitting between them. This CDR3 contains 14 residues. The germline gives CDR1 KGHDR, CDR2 SFDVKD. In DNA, the CDR3 is TGTGCCACCAGTCCGACAGCGGGCCCCTACGAGCAGTACTTC. Translated, it gives CATSPTAGPYEQYF.

The chain is built from TRBV19 and TRBJ1-6; perhaps TRBD1 as D (6 bases). The V and J ends lost 4 bases and 7 bases respectively, with 8 bases between them. The CDR3 has 13 residues. CDR1 LNHDA and CDR2 SQIVND come from the germline V gene (reference sequence). CDR3 sequence (DNA): TGTGCCAGTAGTAAAGGGACAAATTCACCCCTCCACTTT. Its translation: CASSKGTNSPLHF.

This chain links TRBV5-4 with TRBJ2-1; 10 bases fit TRBD2. The germline CDR1 and CDR2 sequences are SGHNT and YYREEE (reference sequence). The V and J ends lost 0 bases and 0 bases, in that order; junction bases with no gene match: 6. The CDR3 totals 18 residues. The CDR3 DNA sequence: TGTGCCAGCAGCTTGGCAGGGAGCGGGAGGGCCTCCTACAATGAGCAGTTCTTC. Protein product: CASSLAGSGRASYNEQFF.

The count of this clone is one. This chain joins TRBV24-1 and TRBJ2-1; D possibly matches TRBD1 or TRBD2 (5 bases each). In germline, CDR1 is KGHDR, CDR2 SFDVKD. This CDR3 spans 15 amino acids. The V end was cut by 3 bases, the J end by 7 bases, with 15 bases between. The CDR3 region is CATSDLGTPGNEQFF. CDR3 sequence (DNA): TGTGCCACCAGTGATCTCGGGACCCCTGGAAATGAGCAGTTCTTC.

The rearrangement uses TRBV5-5 and TRBJ1-1, with 8 bases identical to TRBD1. CDR1 is SGHKS, CDR2 YYEKEE, per germline (reference sequence). CDR3 size: 15 residues. The ends lost 2 bases at V and 4 bases at J; junction bases unmatched: 7. This chain's CDR3 is CASSLEDRGSTEAFF. Here the CDR3 DNA reads TGTGCCAGCAGCTTAGAAGACAGGGGTAGCACTGAAGCTTTCTTT.